The clone carrying this T cell receptor (beta chain) appeared many times. Amplification from RNA transcripts yielded the TCR beta CDR3 regions. Following a first-round RT-PCR that used HTBI primers, a second-round multiplex PCR was carried out. MiXCR was run by TCRdb on the multiplex PCR reads, yielding one entry per CDR3 protein. Of almost 750,000 distinct CDR3 sequences in the sample, 35% to 50% were seen once. This sample was taken from a study of Graves' ophthalmopathy and Graves' hyperthyroidism. V lost 7 bases, J lost 7 bases, and 14 bases lay in between. Germline loops: CDR1 WSHSY, CDR2 SAAADI. CDR3 length: 13 residues.

Sequenced material: peripheral blood. The receptor comes from an adult man with Graves' ophthalmopathy. The rearrangement links TRBV10-2 to TRBJ1-5; weak D call: TRBD1 (5 bases). DNA for the CDR3: TGCGCCAGCATGGGGGAATCGTCCCAGCCCCAGCATTTT. Translating it yields CASMGESSQPQHF.